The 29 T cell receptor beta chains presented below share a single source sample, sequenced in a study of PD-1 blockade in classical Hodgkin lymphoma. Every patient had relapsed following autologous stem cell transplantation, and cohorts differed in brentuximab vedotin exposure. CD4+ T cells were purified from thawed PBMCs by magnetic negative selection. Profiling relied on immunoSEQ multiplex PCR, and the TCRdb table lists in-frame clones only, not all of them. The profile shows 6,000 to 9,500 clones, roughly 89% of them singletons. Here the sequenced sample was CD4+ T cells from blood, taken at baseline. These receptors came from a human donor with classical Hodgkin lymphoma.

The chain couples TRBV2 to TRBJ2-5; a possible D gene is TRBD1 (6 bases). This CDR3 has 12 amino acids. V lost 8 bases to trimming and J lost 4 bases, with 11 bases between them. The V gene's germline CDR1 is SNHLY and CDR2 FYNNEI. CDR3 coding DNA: TGTGCCAGCGGACAGTTTCCAGAGACCCAGTACTTC. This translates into CASGQFPETQYF. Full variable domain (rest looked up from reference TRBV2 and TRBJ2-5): EPEVTQTPSHQVTQMGQEVILRCVPISNHLYFYWYRQILGQKVEFLVSFYNNEISEKSEIFDDQFSVERPDGSNFTLKIRSTKLEDSAMYFCASGQFPETQYFGPGTRLLVL.

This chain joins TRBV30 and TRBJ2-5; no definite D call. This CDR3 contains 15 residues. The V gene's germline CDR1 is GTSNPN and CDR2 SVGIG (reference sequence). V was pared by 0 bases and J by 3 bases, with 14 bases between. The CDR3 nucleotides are TGTGCCTGGAGTGTACCGGCGATGGCAGAAGAGACCCAGTACTTC. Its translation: CAWSVPAMAEETQYF.

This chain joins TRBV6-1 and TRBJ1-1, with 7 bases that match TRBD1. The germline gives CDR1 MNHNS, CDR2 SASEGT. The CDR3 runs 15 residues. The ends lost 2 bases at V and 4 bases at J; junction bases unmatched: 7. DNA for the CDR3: TGTGCCAGCAGTGAAAGTGGGACAGCGGGCACTGAAGCTTTCTTT. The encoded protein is CASSESGTAGTEAFF.

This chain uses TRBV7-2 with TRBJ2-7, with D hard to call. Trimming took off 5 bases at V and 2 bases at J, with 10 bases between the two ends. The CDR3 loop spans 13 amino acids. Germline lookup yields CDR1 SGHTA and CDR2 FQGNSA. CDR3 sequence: CASSPRGPYEQYF. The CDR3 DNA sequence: TGTGCCAGCAGCCCGAGAGGTCCCTACGAGCAGTACTTC.

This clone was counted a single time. Here the CDR3 DNA reads TGTGCCAGCAGTTCCACTTCCGGGACAGGGGTCCGGCAGTACTTC. It codes for CASSSTSGTGVRQYF. The J gene is TRBJ2-7, the V gene TRBV27, with 10 bases identical to TRBD1. Germline lookup yields CDR1 MNHEY and CDR2 SMNVEV (reference sequence). This CDR3 has 15 amino acids. Unmatched junction bases numbered 12, after V lost 4 bases and J lost 9 bases.

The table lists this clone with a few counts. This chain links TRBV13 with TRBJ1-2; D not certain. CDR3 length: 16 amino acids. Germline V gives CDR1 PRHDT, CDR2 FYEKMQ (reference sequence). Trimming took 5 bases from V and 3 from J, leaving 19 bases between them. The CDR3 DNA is TGTGCCAGCAGCCCCCCCCGCAGAGAAACTCACTATGGCTACACCTTC. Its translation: CASSPPRRETHYGYTF. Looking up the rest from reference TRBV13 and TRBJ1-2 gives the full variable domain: AAGVIQSPRHLIKEKRETATLKCYPIPRHDTVYWYQQGPGQDPQFLISFYEKMQSDKGSIPDRFSAQQFSDYHSELNMSSLELGDSALYFCASSPPRRETHYGYTFGSGTRLTVV.

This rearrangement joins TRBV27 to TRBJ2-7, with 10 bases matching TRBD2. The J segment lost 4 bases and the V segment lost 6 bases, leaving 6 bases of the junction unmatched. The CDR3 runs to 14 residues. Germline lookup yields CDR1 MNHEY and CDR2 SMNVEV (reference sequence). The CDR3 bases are TGTGCCAGCAGCTGGAGCGGGAGGGTGTACGAGCAGTACTTC. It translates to CASSWSGRVYEQYF.

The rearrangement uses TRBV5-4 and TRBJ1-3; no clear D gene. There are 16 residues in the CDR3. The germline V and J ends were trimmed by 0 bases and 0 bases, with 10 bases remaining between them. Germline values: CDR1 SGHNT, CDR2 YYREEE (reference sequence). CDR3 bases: TGTGCCAGCAGCTTGGGCCCTGGAACCTCTGGAAACACCATATATTTT. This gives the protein CASSLGPGTSGNTIYF.

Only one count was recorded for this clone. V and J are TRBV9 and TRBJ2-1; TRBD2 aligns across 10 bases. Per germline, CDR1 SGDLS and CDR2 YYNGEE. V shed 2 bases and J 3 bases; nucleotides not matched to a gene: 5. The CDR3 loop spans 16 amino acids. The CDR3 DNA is TGTGCCAGCAGCGTCACACTAGCGGGAATCTACAATGAGCAGTTCTTC. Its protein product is CASSVTLAGIYNEQFF.

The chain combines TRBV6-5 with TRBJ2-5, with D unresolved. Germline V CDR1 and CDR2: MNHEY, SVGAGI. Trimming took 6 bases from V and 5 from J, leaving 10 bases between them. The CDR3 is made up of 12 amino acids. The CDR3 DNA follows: TGTGCCAGCAGCCAGGTTGTTGAGACCCAGTACTTC. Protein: CASSQVVETQYF.

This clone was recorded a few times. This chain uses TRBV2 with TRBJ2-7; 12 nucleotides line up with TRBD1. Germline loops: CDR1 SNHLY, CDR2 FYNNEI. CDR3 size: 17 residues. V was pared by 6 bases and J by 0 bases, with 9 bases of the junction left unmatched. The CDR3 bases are TGTGCCAGCAGAAGGGACAGGGGGCGCCCCAGCTCCTACGAGCAGTACTTC. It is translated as CASRRDRGRPSSYEQYF. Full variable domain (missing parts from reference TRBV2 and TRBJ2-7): EPEVTQTPSHQVTQMGQEVILRCVPISNHLYFYWYRQILGQKVEFLVSFYNNEISEKSEIFDDQFSVERPDGSNFTLKIRSTKLEDSAMYFCASRRDRGRPSSYEQYFGPGTRLTVT.

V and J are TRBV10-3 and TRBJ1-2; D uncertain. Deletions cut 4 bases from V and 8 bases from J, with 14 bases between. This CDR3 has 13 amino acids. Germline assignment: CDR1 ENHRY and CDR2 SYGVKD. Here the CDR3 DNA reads TGTGCCATCAGTGCTGACATGCGCGGAGGCTACACCTTC. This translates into CAISADMRGGYTF.

The CDR3 DNA sequence: TGTGCCAGCAGTGCCCGCAATCAGCCCCAGCATTTT. Amino acids: CASSARNQPQHF. This chain connects TRBV2 to TRBJ1-5; D is ambiguous. CDR1 is SNHLY, CDR2 FYNNEI, per germline. The V gene lost 4 bases and the J gene lost 2 bases, with 3 bases spanning the gap. This CDR3 region has 12 residues.

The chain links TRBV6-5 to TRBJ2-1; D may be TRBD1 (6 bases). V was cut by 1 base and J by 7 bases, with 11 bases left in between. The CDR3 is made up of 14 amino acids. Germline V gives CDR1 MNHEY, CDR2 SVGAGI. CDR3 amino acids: CASSYWDTPNEQFF. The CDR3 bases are TGTGCCAGCAGTTACTGGGACACTCCAAATGAGCAGTTCTTC.

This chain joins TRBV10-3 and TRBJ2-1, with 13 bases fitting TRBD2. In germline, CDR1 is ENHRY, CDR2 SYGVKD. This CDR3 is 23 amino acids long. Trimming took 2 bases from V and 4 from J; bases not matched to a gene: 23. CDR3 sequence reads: CAISEPQPRTSGRQATGYNEQFF. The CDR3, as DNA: TGTGCCATCAGTGAGCCCCAGCCCCGGACTAGCGGGAGACAAGCTACTGGGTACAATGAGCAGTTCTTC.

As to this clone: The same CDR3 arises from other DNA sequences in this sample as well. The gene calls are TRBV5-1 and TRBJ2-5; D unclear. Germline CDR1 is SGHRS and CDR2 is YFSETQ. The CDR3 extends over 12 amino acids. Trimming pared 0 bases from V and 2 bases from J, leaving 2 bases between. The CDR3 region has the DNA TGCGCCAGCAGCTTGGATCAAGAGACCCAGTACTTC. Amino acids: CASSLDQETQYF. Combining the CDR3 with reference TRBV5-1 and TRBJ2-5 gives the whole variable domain KAGVTQTPRYLIKTRGQQVTLSCSPISGHRSVSWYQQTPGQGLQFLFEYFSETQRNKGNFPGRFSGRQFSNSRSEMNVSTLELGDSALYLCASSLDQETQYFGPGTRLLVL.

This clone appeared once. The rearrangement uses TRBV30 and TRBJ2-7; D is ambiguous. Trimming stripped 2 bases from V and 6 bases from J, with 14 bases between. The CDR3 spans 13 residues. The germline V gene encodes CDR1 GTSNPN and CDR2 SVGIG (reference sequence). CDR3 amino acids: CAWSPILDGEQYF. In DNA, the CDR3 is TGTGCCTGGAGTCCGATCTTAGACGGCGAGCAGTACTTC.

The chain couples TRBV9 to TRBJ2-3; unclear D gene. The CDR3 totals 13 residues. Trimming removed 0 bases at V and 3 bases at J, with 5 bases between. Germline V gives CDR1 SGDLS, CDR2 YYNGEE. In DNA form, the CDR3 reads TGTGCCAGCAGCGTAGACCTAACAGATACGCAGTATTTT. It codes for CASSVDLTDTQYF.

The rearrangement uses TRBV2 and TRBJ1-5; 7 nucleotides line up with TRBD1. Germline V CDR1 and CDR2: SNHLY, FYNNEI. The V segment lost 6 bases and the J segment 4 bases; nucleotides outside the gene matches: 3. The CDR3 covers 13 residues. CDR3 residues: CASRGTVNQPQHF. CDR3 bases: TGTGCCAGCAGGGGGACAGTTAATCAGCCCCAGCATTTT. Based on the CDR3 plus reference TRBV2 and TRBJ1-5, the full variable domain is EPEVTQTPSHQVTQMGQEVILRCVPISNHLYFYWYRQILGQKVEFLVSFYNNEISEKSEIFDDQFSVERPDGSNFTLKIRSTKLEDSAMYFCASRGTVNQPQHFGDGTRLSIL.

CDR3 sequence (DNA): TGTGCCAGCAGCTTAGAAATAACCTACGAGCAGTACTTC. It yields the protein CASSLEITYEQYF. The chain carries TRBV7-7 and TRBJ2-7; no reliable D call. Per germline, CDR1 SSHAT and CDR2 FNYEAQ (reference sequence). The CDR3 loop spans 13 amino acids. Trimming left V 1 base short and J 2 bases short, with 6 bases between.

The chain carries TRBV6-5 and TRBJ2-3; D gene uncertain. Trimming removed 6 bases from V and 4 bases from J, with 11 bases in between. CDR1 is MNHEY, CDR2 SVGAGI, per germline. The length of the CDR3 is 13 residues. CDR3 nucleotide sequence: TGTGCCAGCAGCTTATATGGCCCAGATACGCAGTATTTT. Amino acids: CASSLYGPDTQYF.

The CDR3, as DNA: TGTGCCAGCAGCCGCGGGGGGCAGACACCCCCGCGATACAATGAGCAGTTCTTC. Its translation is CASSRGGQTPPRYNEQFF. The V and J genes are TRBV7-9 and TRBJ2-1; 8 nucleotides line up with TRBD2. From germline, CDR1 is SEHNR and CDR2 FQNEAQ (reference sequence). The CDR3 is 18 amino acids. The V and J ends lost 5 bases and 4 bases, in that order; junction bases with no gene match: 16.

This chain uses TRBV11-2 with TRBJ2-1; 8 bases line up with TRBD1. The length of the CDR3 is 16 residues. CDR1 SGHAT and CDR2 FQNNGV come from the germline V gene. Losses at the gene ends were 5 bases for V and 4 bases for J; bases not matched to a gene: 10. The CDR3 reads CASSRDRGSPYNEQFF. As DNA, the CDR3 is TGTGCCAGCAGCCGAGACAGGGGATCCCCTTACAATGAGCAGTTCTTC. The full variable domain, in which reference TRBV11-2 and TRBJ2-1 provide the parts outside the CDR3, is EAGVAQSPRYKIIEKRQSVAFWCNPISGHATLYWYQQILGQGPKLLIQFQNNGVVDDSQLPKDRFSAERLKGVDSTLKIQPAKLEDSAVYLCASSRDRGSPYNEQFFGPGTRLTVL.

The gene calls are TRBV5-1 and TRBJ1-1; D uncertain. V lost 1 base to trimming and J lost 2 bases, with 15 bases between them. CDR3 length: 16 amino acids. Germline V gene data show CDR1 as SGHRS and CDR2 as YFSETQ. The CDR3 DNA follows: TGCGCCAGCAGCTTGTCTAGGACTGGGAGAAACACTGAAGCTTTCTTT. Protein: CASSLSRTGRNTEAFF. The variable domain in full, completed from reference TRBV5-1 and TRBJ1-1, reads KAGVTQTPRYLIKTRGQQVTLSCSPISGHRSVSWYQQTPGQGLQFLFEYFSETQRNKGNFPGRFSGRQFSNSRSEMNVSTLELGDSALYLCASSLSRTGRNTEAFFGQGTRLTVV.

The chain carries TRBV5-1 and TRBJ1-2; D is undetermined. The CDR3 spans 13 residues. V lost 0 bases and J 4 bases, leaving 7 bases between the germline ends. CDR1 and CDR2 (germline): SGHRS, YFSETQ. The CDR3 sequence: CASSLGGFYGYTF. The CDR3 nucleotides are TGCGCCAGCAGCTTGGGAGGGTTCTATGGCTACACCTTC.

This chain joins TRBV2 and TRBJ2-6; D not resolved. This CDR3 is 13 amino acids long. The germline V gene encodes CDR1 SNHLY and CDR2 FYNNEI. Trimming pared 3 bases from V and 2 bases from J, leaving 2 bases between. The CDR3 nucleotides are TGTGCCAGCAGTGACGCTGGGGCCAACGTCCTGACTTTC. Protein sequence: CASSDAGANVLTF.

DNA of the CDR3: TGCGCCAGCAGCCCCGGGGGGTTACAAGAGACCCAGTACTTC. Amino acid sequence: CASSPGGLQETQYF. The rearrangement joins TRBV5-1 to TRBJ2-5; TRBD2 matches 7 bases. The CDR3 has 14 residues. Trimming removed 4 bases from V and 2 bases from J; junction bases left unmatched: 5. Germline assignment: CDR1 SGHRS and CDR2 YFSETQ. Full variable domain (remainder filled in from reference TRBV5-1 and TRBJ2-5): KAGVTQTPRYLIKTRGQQVTLSCSPISGHRSVSWYQQTPGQGLQFLFEYFSETQRNKGNFPGRFSGRQFSNSRSEMNVSTLELGDSALYLCASSPGGLQETQYFGPGTRLLVL.

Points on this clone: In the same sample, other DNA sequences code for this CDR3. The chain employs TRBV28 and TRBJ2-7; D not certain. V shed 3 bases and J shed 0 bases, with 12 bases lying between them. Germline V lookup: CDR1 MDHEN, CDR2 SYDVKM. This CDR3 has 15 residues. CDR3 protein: CASSFPWGSSYEQYF. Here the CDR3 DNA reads TGTGCCAGCAGTTTCCCCTGGGGAAGCTCCTACGAGCAGTACTTC.

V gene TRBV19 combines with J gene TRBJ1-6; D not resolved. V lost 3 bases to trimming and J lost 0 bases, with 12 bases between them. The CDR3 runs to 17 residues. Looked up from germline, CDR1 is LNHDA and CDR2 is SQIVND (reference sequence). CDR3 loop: CASSIPRRSSYNSPLHF. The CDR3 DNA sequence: TGTGCCAGTAGTATTCCGCGAAGAAGCTCCTATAATTCACCCCTCCACTTT.